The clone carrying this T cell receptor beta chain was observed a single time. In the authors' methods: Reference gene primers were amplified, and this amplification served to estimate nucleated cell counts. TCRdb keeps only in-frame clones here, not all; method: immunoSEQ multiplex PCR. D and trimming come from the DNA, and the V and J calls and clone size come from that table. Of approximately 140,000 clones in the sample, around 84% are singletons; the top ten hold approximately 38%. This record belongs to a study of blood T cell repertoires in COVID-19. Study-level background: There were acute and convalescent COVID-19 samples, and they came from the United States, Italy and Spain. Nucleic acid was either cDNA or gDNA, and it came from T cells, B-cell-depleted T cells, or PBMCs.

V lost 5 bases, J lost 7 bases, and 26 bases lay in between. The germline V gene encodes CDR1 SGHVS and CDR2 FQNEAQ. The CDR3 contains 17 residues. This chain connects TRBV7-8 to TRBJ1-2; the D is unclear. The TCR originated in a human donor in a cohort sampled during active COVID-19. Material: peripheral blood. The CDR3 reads CASSPGVPLSKRGGYTF. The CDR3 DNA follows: TGTGCCAGCAGCCCCGGCGTCCCCCTCTCCAAGCGGGGTGGCTACACCTTC.